Listed below are T cell receptor beta chains from one sample, sequenced in a study of blood T cell repertoires in COVID-19. Assay: immunoSEQ multiplex PCR; the TCRdb copy retains only in-frame clones and omits some. The profile shows more than 300,000 clones, 86% of them singletons. Sequencing input: peripheral blood. All receptors derive from a woman aged 45-59 years with acute or convalescent COVID-19. The CDR3 runs from the conserved cysteine through the conserved F or W. The D gene is left open where the match is weak. A clone size is listed for some rows: how often the clone was seen (once, few, many), or a class if it is expanded.

TRBD2	TRBJ2-5	NA	TRBV19	TGTGCCAGTAGTATCGGGGTCGGGGGGAAAGAGACCCAGTACTTC	CASSIGVGGKETQYF
NA	TRBJ2-1	NA	TRBV27	TGTGCCAGCAGCCCCGGAGCGGGTGGGCCGGGCAATGAGCAGTTCTTC	CASSPGAGGPGNEQFF
TRBD2	TRBJ2-1	NA	TRBV9	TGTGCCAGCAGCGTAGTAATGGGACTAGTCGATGAGCAGTTCTTC	CASSVVMGLVDEQFF
TRBD1	TRBJ1-5	NA	TRBV2	TGTGCCAGCAGTAGAATGCAGGGGGCAGCCCAGCATTTT	CASSRMQGAAQHF
NA	TRBJ2-3	NA	TRBV21-1	TGTGCCAGCAGCAAACTAAGGACAGGGAGGGCAGATACGCAGTATTTT	CASSKLRTGRADTQYF
TRBD2	TRBJ2-7	once	TRBV7-3	TGTGCCAGCAGCTTAGTGAGCGGGAGTAATTCCTACGAGCAGTACTTC	CASSLVSGSNSYEQYF
NA	TRBJ2-3	NA	TRBV4-1	TGCGCCAGCAGCCAACGCCCTCGGGGGATTGGGTCAGATACGCAGTATTTT	CASSQRPRGIGSDTQYF
TRBD2	TRBJ2-2	NA	TRBV9	TGTGCCAGCAGCGACGGGACTATTTACACCGGGGAGCTGTTTTTT	CASSDGTIYTGELFF
NA	TRBJ2-3	NA	TRBV29-1	TGCAGCGTTAGCCGACAGCTGAGTACAGATACGCAGTATTTT	CSVSRQLSTDTQYF
TRBD1	TRBJ1-2	NA	TRBV27	TGTGCCAGCAGTTCCTTTCTCGGGACAGCTAACTATGGCTACACCTTC	CASSSFLGTANYGYTF
NA	TRBJ2-1	NA	TRBV9	TGTGCCAGCAGCGAAGGACCTGACTATCGGGAGCAGTTCTTC	CASSEGPDYREQFF
NA	TRBJ2-5	NA	TRBV7-2	TGTGCCAGCAGCTTTAAAGGGGATCAAGAGACCCAGTACTTC	CASSFKGDQETQYF
TRBD2	TRBJ2-1	NA	TRBV7-9	TGTGCCAGCAAAGAACAGCGGGAGGGCCGAAATGAGCAGTTCTTC	CASKEQREGRNEQFF
NA	TRBJ1-5	NA	TRBV6-2/TRBV6-3	TGTGCCAGCAGTCCCGACAGAAGCAATCAGCCCCAGCATTTT	CASSPDRSNQPQHF
NA	TRBJ1-5	NA	TRBV19	TGTGCCAGTAGTATCCCCGTTAATCAGCCCCAGCATTTT	CASSIPVNQPQHF
NA	TRBJ1-4	NA	TRBV4-1	TGCGCCAGCAGCCAATCATGGGCAAGTGCAACTAATGAAAAACTGTTTTTT	CASSQSWASATNEKLFF
NA	TRBJ2-3	NA	TRBV12-3/TRBV12-4	TGTGCCAGCAGTTTCGGCACAGATACGCAGTATTTT	CASSFGTDTQYF
NA	TRBJ2-7	NA	TRBV5-4	TGTGCCAGCAGCCCGGTTGCGGAGGCGGGCGAGCAGTACTTC	CASSPVAEAGEQYF
NA	TRBJ1-4	NA	TRBV7-3	TGTGCCAGCAGCTTAGGTTGGTCGGGTACGACTAATGAAAAACTGTTTTTT	CASSLGWSGTTNEKLFF
TRBD2	TRBJ2-1	NA	TRBV28	TGTGCCAGCAGTTGGGCCGGGACTAGCGGGAGTAACAATGAGCAGTTCTTC	CASSWAGTSGSNNEQFF
NA	TRBJ2-7	NA	TRBV4-1	TGCGCCAGCAGCCAGCAACAGACTAGTGCGAACTCCTACTACGAGCAGTACTTC	CASSQQQTSANSYYEQYF
NA	TRBJ2-3	NA	TRBV27	TGTGCCAGCAGTATGGGACTAGGGGGCGATACGCAGTATTTT	CASSMGLGGDTQYF
NA	TRBJ2-7	once	TRBV6-7	TGTGCCAGCAGTTACCGATCCCGGGAGTTGGAAGTCAAGCAGTACTTC	CASSYRSRELEVKQYF
TRBD2	TRBJ2-3	NA	TRBV2	TGTGCCAGCAGTGATTCTAGCGGTACAGATACGCAGTATTTT	CASSDSSGTDTQYF
TRBD1	TRBJ1-2	NA	TRBV13	TGTGCCAGCAGCTTATCGGACAGGGGGCTTGGCTACACCTTC	CASSLSDRGLGYTF
TRBD1	TRBJ1-3	NA	TRBV4-1	TGCGCCAGCAGCCAAGAGGGACAGGGGGCGAACACCATATATTTT	CASSQEGQGANTIYF
NA	TRBJ1-5	NA	TRBV28	TGTGCCAGCAGGAGAGGGGGTGGCAATCAGCCCCAGCATTTT	CASRRGGGNQPQHF
NA	TRBJ1-6	NA	TRBV5-1	TGCGCCAGCAGCTTCGAGGATTCACCCCTCCACTTT	CASSFEDSPLHF
TRBD2	TRBJ2-7	NA	TRBV28	TGTGCCAGCAGTTTGGACCCCAGCGGGAGCTCCTACGAGCAGTACTTC	CASSLDPSGSSYEQYF
NA	TRBJ2-1	NA	TRBV20-1	TGCAGTGCAAGTACAGAGGGCTCATTCTACAATGAGCAGTTCTTC	CSASTEGSFYNEQFF
NA	TRBJ1-5	NA	TRBV4-1	TGCGCCAGCAGCCAAGTTCTTATGGGGGGGGATCAGCCCCAGCATTTT	CASSQVLMGGDQPQHF
NA	TRBJ1-4	NA	TRBV4-2	TGTGCCAGCAGCCAACAATACAGGGCCACTAATGAAAAACTGTTTTTT	CASSQQYRATNEKLFF
NA	TRBJ1-1	few	TRBV9	TGTGCCAGCAGCGTAGACTTGAACACTGAAGCTTTCTTT	CASSVDLNTEAFF
TRBD1	TRBJ1-5	NA	TRBV6-6	TGTGCCAGCTCCGGGACAGGGCTGAGGGGCAATCAGCCCCAGCATTTT	CASSGTGLRGNQPQHF
TRBD1	TRBJ1-1	NA	TRBV28	TGTGCCAGCAGTTCGCGGGGGACAGGGGGCTCGGCTTTCTTT	CASSSRGTGGSAFF
TRBD1	TRBJ2-3	NA	TRBV24-1	TGTGCCACCAGTGACTCCCGCTCGGACAGGGTGCAAGTAGATACGCAGTATTTT	CATSDSRSDRVQVDTQYF
TRBD1	TRBJ1-1	NA	TRBV6-5	TGTGCCAGCAGTTCGTGGACCGGGACAGCGAACACTGAAGCTTTCTTT	CASSSWTGTANTEAFF
TRBD1	TRBJ1-4	NA	TRBV30	TGTGCCTGGACCCTCGGGACAGGGAGTGAAAAACTGTTTTTT	CAWTLGTGSEKLFF
NA	TRBJ1-1	NA	TRBV19	TGTGCCAGTAGGGGGGACACCCTGAACACTGAAGCTTTCTTT	CASRGDTLNTEAFF
TRBD2	TRBJ2-1	NA	TRBV5-1	TGCGCCAGCAGCTCAAGCGGGAGCGGGTCCTACAATGAGCAGTTCTTC	CASSSSGSGSYNEQFF
TRBD1	TRBJ1-5	NA	TRBV9	TGTGCCAGCAGCGCGACAGGGAGTACGTATCAGCCCCAGCATTTT	CASSATGSTYQPQHF
NA	TRBJ1-1	NA	TRBV27	TGTGCCAGCAGTCCCGGGAGGAACACTGAAGCTTTCTTT	CASSPGRNTEAFF
TRBD1	TRBJ1-4	once	TRBV4-1	TGCGCCAGCAGCCAACCGGACAGGGTGGGGGAAAAACTGTTTTTT	CASSQPDRVGEKLFF
NA	TRBJ2-3	NA	TRBV7-3	TGTGCCAGCAGATCGGGCGGGCACTTGGGTGCAGATACGCAGTATTTT	CASRSGGHLGADTQYF
TRBD1	TRBJ1-5	NA	TRBV19	TGTGCCAGTACCGGACAGGGGACGGGCCAGCCCCAGCATTTT	CASTGQGTGQPQHF
TRBD1	TRBJ2-2	NA	TRBV7-8	TGTGCCAGCAGCGAAAACCGGGACAGGGAGAACACCGGGGAGCTGTTTTTT	CASSENRDRENTGELFF
NA	TRBJ1-2	once	TRBV7-2	TGTGCCAGCAGTTCGAGTCATGGGGACTACTATGGCTACACCTTC	CASSSSHGDYYGYTF
TRBD1	TRBJ1-5	NA	TRBV6-5	TGTGCCAGCAGTTATAAGGGACAGTTAAATCAGCCCCAGCATTTT	CASSYKGQLNQPQHF
TRBD1	TRBJ2-1	NA	TRBV29-1	TGCAGCGTGGGACGGGACAGCTCCTACAATGAGCAGTTCTTC	CSVGRDSSYNEQFF
TRBD1	TRBJ1-1	few	TRBV28	TGTGCCAGCAGTGGGCGACAGGGGAGGAGGACTGAAGCTTTCTTT	CASSGRQGRRTEAFF
NA	TRBJ2-1	NA	TRBV14	TGTGCCAGCCTTCCCGCGGTAGGATCCTACAATGAGCAGTTCTTC	CASLPAVGSYNEQFF
TRBD2	TRBJ2-1	NA	TRBV5-1	TGCGCCAGCAGCCCGCAACTAGCGGGAGCCTACAATGAGCAGTTCTTC	CASSPQLAGAYNEQFF
TRBD2	TRBJ2-2	NA	TRBV7-3	TGTGCCAGCAGCGTGCAAGCGGGAGGATTTGTCGGGGAGCTGTTTTTT	CASSVQAGGFVGELFF
NA	TRBJ2-6	NA	TRBV10-3	TGTGCCATCAGTGAGTCGGACGGAGGCTCTGGGGCCAACGTCCTGACTTTC	CAISESDGGSGANVLTF